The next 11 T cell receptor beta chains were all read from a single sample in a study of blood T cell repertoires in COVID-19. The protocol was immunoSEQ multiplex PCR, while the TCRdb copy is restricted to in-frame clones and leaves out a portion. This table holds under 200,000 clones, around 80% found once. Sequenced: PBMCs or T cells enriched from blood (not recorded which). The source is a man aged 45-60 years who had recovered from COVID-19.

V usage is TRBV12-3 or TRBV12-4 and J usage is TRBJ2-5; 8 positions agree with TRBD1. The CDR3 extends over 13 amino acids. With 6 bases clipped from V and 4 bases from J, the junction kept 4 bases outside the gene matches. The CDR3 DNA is TGTGCCAGCAGATTCGGACAGGGAGAGACCCAGTACTTC. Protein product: CASRFGQGETQYF.

CDR3 sequence reads: CASNEQGRQEKLFF. CDR3 DNA: TGTGCCAGCAATGAACAGGGGAGACAGGAAAAACTGTTTTTT. This chain joins TRBV28 and TRBJ1-4; 7 bases map to TRBD1. There are 14 residues in the CDR3. The germline gives CDR1 MDHEN, CDR2 SYDVKM. With 7 bases clipped from V and 8 bases from J, the junction kept 10 bases outside the gene matches. The variable domain in full, completed from reference TRBV28 and TRBJ1-4, reads DVKVTQSSRYLVKRTGEKVFLECVQDMDHENMFWYRQDPGLGLRLIYFSYDVKMKEKGDIPEGYSVSREKKERFSLILESASTNQTSMYLCASNEQGRQEKLFFGSGTQLSVL.

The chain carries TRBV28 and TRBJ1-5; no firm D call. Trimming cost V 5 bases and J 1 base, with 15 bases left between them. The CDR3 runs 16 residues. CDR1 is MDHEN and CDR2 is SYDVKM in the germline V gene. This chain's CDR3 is CASSPLAGGSNQPQHF. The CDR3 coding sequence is TGTGCCAGCAGTCCCCTAGCGGGAGGGAGCAATCAGCCCCAGCATTTT.

The DNA of the CDR3 is TGTGCCAGCAGCAGGGCGGCGGGGGGGCGCACAGATACGCAGTATTTT. It codes for CASSRAAGGRTDTQYF. V and J are TRBV9 and TRBJ2-3; 9 nucleotides align to TRBD2. With 4 bases clipped from V and 1 base from J, the junction kept 7 bases outside the gene matches. The CDR3 length is 16 residues. Germline lookup yields CDR1 SGDLS and CDR2 YYNGEE. Variable domain in full (rest from reference TRBV9 and TRBJ2-3): DSGVTQTPKHLITATGQRVTLRCSPRSGDLSVYWYQQSLDQGLQFLIQYYNGEERAKGNILERFSAQQFPDLHSELNLSSLELGDSALYFCASSRAAGGRTDTQYFGPGTRLTVL.

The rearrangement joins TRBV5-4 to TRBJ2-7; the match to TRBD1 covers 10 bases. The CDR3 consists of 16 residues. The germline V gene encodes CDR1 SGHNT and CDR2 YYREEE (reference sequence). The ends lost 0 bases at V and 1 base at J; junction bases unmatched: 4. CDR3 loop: CASSLEMGQGSYEQYF. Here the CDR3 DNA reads TGTGCCAGCAGCTTGGAAATGGGACAGGGGTCCTACGAGCAGTACTTC.

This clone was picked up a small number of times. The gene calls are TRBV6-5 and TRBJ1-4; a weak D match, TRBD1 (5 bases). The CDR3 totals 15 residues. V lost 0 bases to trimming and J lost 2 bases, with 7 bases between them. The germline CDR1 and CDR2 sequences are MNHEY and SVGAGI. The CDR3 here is CASSYSGGTNEKLFF. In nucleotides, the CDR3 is TGTGCCAGCAGTTACTCGGGGGGGACTAATGAAAAACTGTTTTTT.

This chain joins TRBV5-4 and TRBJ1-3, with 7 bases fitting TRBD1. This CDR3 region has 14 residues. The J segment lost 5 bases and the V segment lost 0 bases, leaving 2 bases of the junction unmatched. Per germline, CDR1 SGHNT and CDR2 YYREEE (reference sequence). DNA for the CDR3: TGTGCCAGCAGCTTGGGACAGGGCAGAAACACCATATATTTT. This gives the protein CASSLGQGRNTIYF.

CDR3 region: CASRQSNQPQHF. In DNA form, the CDR3 reads TGTGCCAGCAGACAGAGCAATCAGCCCCAGCATTTT. The chain combines TRBV2 with TRBJ1-5; D gene unclear. V was cut by 6 bases and J by 1 base, with 4 bases left in between. This CDR3 contains 12 residues. CDR1 and CDR2 (germline): SNHLY, FYNNEI. Together with reference TRBV2 and TRBJ1-5, the CDR3 gives the full variable domain: EPEVTQTPSHQVTQMGQEVILRCVPISNHLYFYWYRQILGQKVEFLVSFYNNEISEKSEIFDDQFSVERPDGSNFTLKIRSTKLEDSAMYFCASRQSNQPQHFGDGTRLSIL.

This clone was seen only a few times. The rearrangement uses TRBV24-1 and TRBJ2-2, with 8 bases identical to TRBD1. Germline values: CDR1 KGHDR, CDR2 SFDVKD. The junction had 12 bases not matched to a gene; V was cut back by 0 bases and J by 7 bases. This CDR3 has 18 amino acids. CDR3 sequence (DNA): TGTGCCACCAGTGATTTGAGTCGGCAGGGGGCTTTTGGCGGGGAGCTGTTTTTT. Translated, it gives CATSDLSRQGAFGGELFF.

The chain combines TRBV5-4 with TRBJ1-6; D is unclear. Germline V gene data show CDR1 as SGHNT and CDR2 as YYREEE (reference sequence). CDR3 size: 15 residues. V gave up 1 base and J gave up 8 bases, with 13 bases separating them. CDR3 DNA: TGTGCCAGCAGCTTGAAGGCAGGTGGTGATTCACCCCTCCACTTT. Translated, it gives CASSLKAGGDSPLHF.

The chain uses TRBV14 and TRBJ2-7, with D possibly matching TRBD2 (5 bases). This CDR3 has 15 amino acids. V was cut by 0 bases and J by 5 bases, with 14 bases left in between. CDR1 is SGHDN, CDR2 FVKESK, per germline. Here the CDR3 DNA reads TGTGCCAGCAGCCAAGATCGGCAGCCGAGGGACGAGCAGTACTTC. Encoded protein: CASSQDRQPRDEQYF.